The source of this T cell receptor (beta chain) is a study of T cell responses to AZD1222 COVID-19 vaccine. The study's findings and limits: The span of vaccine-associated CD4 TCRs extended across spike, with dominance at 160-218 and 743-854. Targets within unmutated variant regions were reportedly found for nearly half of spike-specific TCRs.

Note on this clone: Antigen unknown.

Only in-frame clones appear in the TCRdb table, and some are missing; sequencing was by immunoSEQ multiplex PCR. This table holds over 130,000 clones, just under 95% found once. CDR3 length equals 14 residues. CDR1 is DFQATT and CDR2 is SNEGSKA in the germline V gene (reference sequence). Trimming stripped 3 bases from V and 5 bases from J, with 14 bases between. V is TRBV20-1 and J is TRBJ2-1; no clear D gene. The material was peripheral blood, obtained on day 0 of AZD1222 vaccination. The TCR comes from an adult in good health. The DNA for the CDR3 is TGCAGTGCTAGTTACCCGGACGCAAACAATGAGCAGTTCTTC. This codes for CSASYPDANNEQFF.